In this sample, the clone carrying this T cell receptor (beta chain) turned up a few times. Its cognate antigen is unknown. Authors of the study amplified TCR beta CDR3 regions from RNA transcripts. TCR CDR3 underwent first-round RT-PCR with the HTBI primer set. A single record per CDR3 protein comes from TCRdb applying MiXCR to the multiplex PCR reads. The profile shows 300,000 to 450,000 distinct CDR3 sequences, about 18% of them singletons. Exclusions: uncontrolled infection, other autoimmune disease, pregnancy, lactation. The data derive from a study of T cells in Graves' hyperthyroidism and ophthalmopathy. Study information: It was at initial diagnosis, before any treatment, that peripheral blood was collected. The study, taken as a whole, reports: Expanded thyroid clonotypes (above 0.001) were mostly also found in blood. Stable hyperthyroidism and ophthalmopathy were separated using 13 V-J signatures.

The CDR3 runs 14 residues. Trimming pared 9 bases from V and 3 bases from J, leaving 17 bases between. Per the germline V gene, CDR1 is SGHRS and CDR2 is YFSETQ. What was sequenced was blood. The gene calls are TRBV5-1 and TRBJ2-3; D gene unclear. The TCR was taken from a man in his late teens or twenties with Graves' ophthalmopathy. CDR3 in amino acids: CANDGEYGTDTQYF. DNA for the CDR3: TGCGCCAACGACGGAGAATACGGTACAGATACGCAGTATTTT.